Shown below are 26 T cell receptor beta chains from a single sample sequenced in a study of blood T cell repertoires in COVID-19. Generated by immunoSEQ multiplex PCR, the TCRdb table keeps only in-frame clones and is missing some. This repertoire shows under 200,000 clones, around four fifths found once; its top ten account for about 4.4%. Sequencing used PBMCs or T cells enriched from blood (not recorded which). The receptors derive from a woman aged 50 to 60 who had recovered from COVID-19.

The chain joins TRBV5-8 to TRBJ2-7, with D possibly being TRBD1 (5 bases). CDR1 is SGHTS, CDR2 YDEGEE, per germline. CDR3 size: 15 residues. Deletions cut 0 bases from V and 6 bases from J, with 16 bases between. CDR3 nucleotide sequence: TGTGCCAGCAGCTTGGGGACACACAGGAGTAGCGAGCAGTACGTC. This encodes CASSLGTHRSSEQYV.

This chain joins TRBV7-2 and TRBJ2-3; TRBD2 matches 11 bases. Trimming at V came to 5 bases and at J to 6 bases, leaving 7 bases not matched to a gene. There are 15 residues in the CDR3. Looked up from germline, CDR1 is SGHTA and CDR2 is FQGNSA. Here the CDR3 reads CASSQGIAGGDTQYF. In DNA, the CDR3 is TGTGCCAGCAGCCAGGGTATAGCGGGAGGGGATACGCAGTATTTT.

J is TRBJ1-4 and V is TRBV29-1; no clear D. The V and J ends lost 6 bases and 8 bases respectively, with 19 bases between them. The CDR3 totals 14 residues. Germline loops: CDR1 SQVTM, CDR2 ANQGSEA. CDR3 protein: CSVAPRRPQEKLFF. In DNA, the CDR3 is TGCAGCGTGGCCCCGAGAAGACCACAGGAAAAACTGTTTTTT.

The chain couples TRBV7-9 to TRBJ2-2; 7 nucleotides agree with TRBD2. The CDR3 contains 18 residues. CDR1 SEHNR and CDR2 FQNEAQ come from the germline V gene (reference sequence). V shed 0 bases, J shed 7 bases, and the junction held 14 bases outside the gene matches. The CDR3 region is CASSLARRENFRGGELFF. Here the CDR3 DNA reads TGTGCCAGCAGCTTAGCTCGGCGGGAGAATTTCCGGGGCGGGGAGCTGTTTTTT.

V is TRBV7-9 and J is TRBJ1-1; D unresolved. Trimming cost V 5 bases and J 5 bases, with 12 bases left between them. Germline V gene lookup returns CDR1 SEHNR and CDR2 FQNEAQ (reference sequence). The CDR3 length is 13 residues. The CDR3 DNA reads TGTGCCAGCAGCCGCTTCGCGGATACTGAAGCTTTCTTT. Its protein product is CASSRFADTEAFF.

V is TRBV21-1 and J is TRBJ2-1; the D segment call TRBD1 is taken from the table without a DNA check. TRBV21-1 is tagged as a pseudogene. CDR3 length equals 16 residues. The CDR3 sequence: CASSKARGGTPPQTFF. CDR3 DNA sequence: TGTGCCAGCAGCAAAGCAAGAGGTGGGACACCTCCGCAAACCTTCTTC.

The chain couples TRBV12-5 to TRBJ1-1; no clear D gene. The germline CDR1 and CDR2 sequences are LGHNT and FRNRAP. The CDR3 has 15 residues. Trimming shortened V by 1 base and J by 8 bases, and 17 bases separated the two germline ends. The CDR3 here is CASGLDRDPTGEAFF. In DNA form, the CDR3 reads TGTGCTAGTGGTTTGGACCGCGACCCTACCGGGGAAGCTTTCTTT.

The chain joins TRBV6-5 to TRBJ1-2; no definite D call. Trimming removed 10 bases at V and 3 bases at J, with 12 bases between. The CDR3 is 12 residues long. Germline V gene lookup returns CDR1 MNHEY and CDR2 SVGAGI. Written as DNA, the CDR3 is TGTGCCATACCCCAGATCTACTATGGCTACACCTTC. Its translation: CAIPQIYYGYTF.

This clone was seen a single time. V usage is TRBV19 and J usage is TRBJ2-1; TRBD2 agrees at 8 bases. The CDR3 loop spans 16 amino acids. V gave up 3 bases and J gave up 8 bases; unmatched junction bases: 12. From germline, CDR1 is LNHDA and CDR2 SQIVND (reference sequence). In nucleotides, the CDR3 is TGTGCCAGTAGTATTTACCCGGGAGGGCCGAACGATGAGCAGTTCTTC. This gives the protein CASSIYPGGPNDEQFF.

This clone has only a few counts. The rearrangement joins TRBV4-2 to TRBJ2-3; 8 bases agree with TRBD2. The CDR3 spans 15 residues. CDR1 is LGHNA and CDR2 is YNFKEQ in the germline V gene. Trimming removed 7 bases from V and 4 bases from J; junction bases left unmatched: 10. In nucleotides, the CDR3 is TGTGCCAGCACGCCCAGCGGGGGTCGCGCAGATACGCAGTATTTT. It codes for CASTPSGGRADTQYF.

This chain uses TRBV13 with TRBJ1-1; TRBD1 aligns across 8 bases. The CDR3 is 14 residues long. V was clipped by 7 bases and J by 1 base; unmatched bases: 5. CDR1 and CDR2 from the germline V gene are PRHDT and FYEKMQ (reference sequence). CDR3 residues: CASNPRGQNTEAFF. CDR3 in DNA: TGTGCCAGCAATCCCAGGGGGCAGAACACTGAAGCTTTCTTT.

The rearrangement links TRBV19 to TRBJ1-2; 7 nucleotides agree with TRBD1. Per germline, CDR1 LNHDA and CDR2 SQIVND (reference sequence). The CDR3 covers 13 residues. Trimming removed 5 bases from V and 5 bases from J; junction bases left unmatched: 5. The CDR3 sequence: CASSPRQGYGYTF. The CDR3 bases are TGTGCCAGTAGTCCAAGACAGGGTTATGGCTACACCTTC. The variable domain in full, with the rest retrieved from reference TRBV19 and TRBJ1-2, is DGGITQSPKYLFRKEGQNVTLSCEQNLNHDAMYWYRQDPGQGLRLIYYSQIVNDFQKGDIAEGYSVSREKKESFPLTVTSAQKNPTAFYLCASSPRQGYGYTFGSGTRLTVV.

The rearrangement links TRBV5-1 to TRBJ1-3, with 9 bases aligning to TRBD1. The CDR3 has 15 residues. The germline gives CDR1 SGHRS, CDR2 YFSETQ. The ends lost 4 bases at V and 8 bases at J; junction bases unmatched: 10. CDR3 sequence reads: CASSKQGARGDTIYF. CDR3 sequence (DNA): TGCGCCAGCAGCAAACAGGGGGCACGAGGGGACACCATATATTTT.

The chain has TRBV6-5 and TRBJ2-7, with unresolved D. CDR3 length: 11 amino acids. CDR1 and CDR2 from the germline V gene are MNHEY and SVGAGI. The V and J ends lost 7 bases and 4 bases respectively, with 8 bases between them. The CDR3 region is CASNRDYEQYV. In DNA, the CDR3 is TGTGCCAGCAATCGAGATTACGAGCAGTACGTC.

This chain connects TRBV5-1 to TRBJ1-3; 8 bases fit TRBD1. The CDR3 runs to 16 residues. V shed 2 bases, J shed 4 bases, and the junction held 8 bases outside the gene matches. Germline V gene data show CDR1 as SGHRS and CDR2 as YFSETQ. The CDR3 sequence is CASSFGTGGSGNTIYF. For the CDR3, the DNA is TGCGCCAGCAGCTTCGGGACAGGAGGATCCGGAAACACCATATATTTT.

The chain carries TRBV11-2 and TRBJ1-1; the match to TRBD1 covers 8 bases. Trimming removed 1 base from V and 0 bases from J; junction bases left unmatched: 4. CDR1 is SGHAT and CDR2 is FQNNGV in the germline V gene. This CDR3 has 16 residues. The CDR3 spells CASSLARGHLNTEAFF. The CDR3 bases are TGTGCCAGCAGCTTAGCCAGGGGGCACCTGAACACTGAAGCTTTCTTT.

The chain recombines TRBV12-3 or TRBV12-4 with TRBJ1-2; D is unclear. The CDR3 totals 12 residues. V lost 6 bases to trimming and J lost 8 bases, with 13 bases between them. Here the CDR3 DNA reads TGTGCCAGCAGCTGGTCCTTGCGGGGCTACACCTTC. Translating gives CASSWSLRGYTF.

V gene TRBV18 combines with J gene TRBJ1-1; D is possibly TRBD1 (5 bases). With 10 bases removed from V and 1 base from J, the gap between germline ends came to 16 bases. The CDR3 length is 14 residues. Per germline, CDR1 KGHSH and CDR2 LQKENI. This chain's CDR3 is CATAPGHSNTEAFF. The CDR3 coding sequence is TGTGCCACCGCCCCTGGACACTCGAACACTGAAGCTTTCTTT.

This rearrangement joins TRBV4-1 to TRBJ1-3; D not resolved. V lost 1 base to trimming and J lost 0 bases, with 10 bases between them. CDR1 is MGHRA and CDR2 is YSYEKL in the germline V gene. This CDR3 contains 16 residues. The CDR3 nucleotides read TGCGCCAGCAGCCAAGTTCCGGGTGACTCTGGAAACACCATATATTTT. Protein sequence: CASSQVPGDSGNTIYF.

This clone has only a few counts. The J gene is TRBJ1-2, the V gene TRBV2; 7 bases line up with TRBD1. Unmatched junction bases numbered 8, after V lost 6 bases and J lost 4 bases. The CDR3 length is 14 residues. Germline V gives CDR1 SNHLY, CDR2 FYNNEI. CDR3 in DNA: TGTGCCAGCAGCGAGCAGGGGGACGTCTATGGCTACACCTTC. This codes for CASSEQGDVYGYTF.

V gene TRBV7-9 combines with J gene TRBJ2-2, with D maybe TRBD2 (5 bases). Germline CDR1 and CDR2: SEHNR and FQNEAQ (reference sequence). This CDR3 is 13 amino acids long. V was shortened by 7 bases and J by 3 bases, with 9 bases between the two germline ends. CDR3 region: CASIPGYTGELFF. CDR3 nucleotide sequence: TGTGCCAGCATCCCGGGGTACACCGGGGAGCTGTTTTTT. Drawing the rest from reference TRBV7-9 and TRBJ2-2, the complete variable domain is DTGVSQNPRHKITKRGQNVTFRCDPISEHNRLYWYRQTLGQGPEFLTYFQNEAQLEKSRLLSDRFSAERPKGSFSTLEIQRTEQGDSAMYLCASIPGYTGELFFGEGSRLTVL.

CDR3 sequence reads: CASSENCTGVQPQHF. For the CDR3, the DNA is TGCGCCAGCAGTGAGAATTGTACAGGGGTTCAGCCCCAGCATTTT. V usage is TRBV10-1 and J usage is TRBJ1-5; 7 bases map to TRBD1. Trimming took 2 bases from V and 6 from J; bases not matched to a gene: 7. The CDR3 covers 15 residues. Germline CDR1 reads WNHNN; CDR2 reads SYGVQD (reference sequence).

CDR3: CASSPRDRGGTNEKLFF. As DNA, the CDR3 is TGTGCCAGCAGCCCCCGGGACCGCGGGGGGACTAATGAAAAACTGTTTTTT. The chain joins TRBV7-9 to TRBJ1-4; possible D gene TRBD1, 5 bases. The CDR3 runs 17 residues. Deletions cut 5 bases from V and 2 bases from J, with 18 bases between. Germline V gene lookup returns CDR1 SEHNR and CDR2 FQNEAQ (reference sequence). Complete variable domain (other parts from reference TRBV7-9 and TRBJ1-4): DTGVSQNPRHKITKRGQNVTFRCDPISEHNRLYWYRQTLGQGPEFLTYFQNEAQLEKSRLLSDRFSAERPKGSFSTLEIQRTEQGDSAMYLCASSPRDRGGTNEKLFFGSGTQLSVL.

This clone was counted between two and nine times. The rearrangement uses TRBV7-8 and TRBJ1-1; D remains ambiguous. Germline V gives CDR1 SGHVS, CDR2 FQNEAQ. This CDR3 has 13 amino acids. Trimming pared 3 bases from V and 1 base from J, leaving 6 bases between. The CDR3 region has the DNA TGTGCCAGCAGCTTTCGAGAGAACACTGAAGCTTTCTTT. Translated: CASSFRENTEAFF.

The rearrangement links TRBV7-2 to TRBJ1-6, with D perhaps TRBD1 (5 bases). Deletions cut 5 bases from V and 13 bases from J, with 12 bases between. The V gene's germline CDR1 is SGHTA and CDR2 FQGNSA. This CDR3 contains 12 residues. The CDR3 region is CASSQGSGPLHF. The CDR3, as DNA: TGTGCCAGCAGCCAAGGATCAGGGCCCCTCCACTTT.

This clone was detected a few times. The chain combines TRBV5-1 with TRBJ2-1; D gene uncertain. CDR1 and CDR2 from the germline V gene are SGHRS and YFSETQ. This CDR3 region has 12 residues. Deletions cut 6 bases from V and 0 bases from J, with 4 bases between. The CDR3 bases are TGCGCCAGCACCCTCTCCTACAATGAGCAGTTCTTC. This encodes CASTLSYNEQFF. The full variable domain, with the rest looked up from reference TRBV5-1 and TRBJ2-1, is KAGVTQTPRYLIKTRGQQVTLSCSPISGHRSVSWYQQTPGQGLQFLFEYFSETQRNKGNFPGRFSGRQFSNSRSEMNVSTLELGDSALYLCASTLSYNEQFFGPGTRLTVL.